Listed below are T cell receptor beta chains from one sample, sequenced in a study of T cells after yellow fever vaccination. TCRdb fed the 5' RACE reads into MiXCR, producing one record per CDR3 protein. Of about 310,000 distinct CDR3 sequences detected, 3.6% appear once; the ten largest clones hold roughly a quarter. This specimen was PBMCs, taken on the day of the yellow fever booster vaccination. The receptors shown here come from a young man who received the YFV17D yellow fever vaccine. Both conserved end residues are part of each CDR3. Each record gives: clone size, CDR3 length, D gene, J gene, V gene, CDR3 DNA, CDR3 protein. D genes are given only for firm matches. For some rows the clone size is stated as once, few or many, or as a class when expanded; others skip it.

size: few; length: 18; D: NA; J: TRBJ2-1; V: TRBV5-1; DNA: TGCGCCAGCAGCCCCCTAGGGACTGCGGGGCCAGGGTACAATGAGCAGTTCTTC; CDR3: CASSPLGTAGPGYNEQFF
size: many; length: 13; D: NA; J: TRBJ1-2; V: TRBV7-2; DNA: TGTGCCAGCAGCTTTATCCTCGACTATGGCTACACCTTC; CDR3: CASSFILDYGYTF
size: many; length: 13; D: NA; J: TRBJ1-5; V: TRBV9; DNA: TGTGCCAGCAGCGGGGGCGGAGGTCAGCCCCAGCATTTT; CDR3: CASSGGGGQPQHF
size: few; length: 17; D: TRBD1; J: TRBJ1-2; V: TRBV12-3/TRBV12-4; DNA: TGTGCCAGCAGGGTACTCCCGGGACAGGGGGCTAACTATGGCTACACCTTC; CDR3: CASRVLPGQGANYGYTF
size: few; length: 15; D: TRBD1; J: TRBJ1-4; V: TRBV4-3; DNA: TGCGCCAGCAGCCAGGGACAGGGGGCTAATGAAAAACTGTTTTTT; CDR3: CASSQGQGANEKLFF
size: many; length: 16; D: NA; J: TRBJ1-6; V: TRBV3-1; DNA: TGTGCCAGCAGCCAGGAAGGCAGTTTCTATAATTCACCCCTCCACTTT; CDR3: CASSQEGSFYNSPLHF
size: many; length: 16; D: NA; J: TRBJ2-1; V: TRBV6-5; DNA: TGTGCCAGCAGCTACTCAGGGACGAGCTCCTACAATGAGCAGTTCTTC; CDR3: CASSYSGTSSYNEQFF
size: few; length: 15; D: NA; J: TRBJ1-1; V: TRBV5-1; DNA: TGCGCCAGCAGCTGGGGGACATCTATGAACACTGAAGCTTTCTTT; CDR3: CASSWGTSMNTEAFF
size: NA; length: 14; D: TRBD2; J: TRBJ2-1; V: TRBV25-1; DNA: TGTGCCAGCAGTCGGCTAGCGGGCTACAATGAGCAGTTCTTC; CDR3: CASSRLAGYNEQFF
size: NA; length: 16; D: TRBD2; J: TRBJ2-5; V: TRBV18; DNA: TGTGCCAGCTCACAAAGACCTAGCGGGGGGGCGAAGACCCAGTACTTC; CDR3: CASSQRPSGGAKTQYF
size: many; length: 13; D: NA; J: TRBJ1-4; V: TRBV20-1; DNA: TGCAGTGCTAGAGCCCTCGGGGCTGAAAAACTGTTTTTT; CDR3: CSARALGAEKLFF
size: few; length: 14; D: TRBD1; J: TRBJ2-7; V: TRBV12-3/TRBV12-4; DNA: TGTGCCAGCAGACAGGGGTCCCGGGTCTACGAGCAGTACTTC; CDR3: CASRQGSRVYEQYF
size: many; length: 14; D: NA; J: TRBJ2-3; V: TRBV20-1; DNA: TGCAGTGCTAGAGATCTAGGGGGGTTGGATACGCAGTATTTT; CDR3: CSARDLGGLDTQYF
size: many; length: 15; D: TRBD1; J: TRBJ1-1; V: TRBV6-2/TRBV6-3; DNA: TGTGCCAGCATTAATACAGGGGGATCGTGGACTGAAGCTTTCTTT; CDR3: CASINTGGSWTEAFF
size: many; length: 15; D: NA; J: TRBJ2-1; V: TRBV7-2; DNA: TGTGCCAGCAGCTTATTATCGCACGAGGGCGCTGAGCAGTTCTTC; CDR3: CASSLLSHEGAEQFF
size: few; length: 12; D: TRBD1; J: TRBJ1-1; V: TRBV19; DNA: TGTGCCAGTCGGGACAGTGACACTGAAGCTTTCTTT; CDR3: CASRDSDTEAFF
size: few; length: 13; D: NA; J: TRBJ1-2; V: TRBV7-2; DNA: TGTGCCAGCGCGGGAGGGTCGAACTATGGCTACACCTTC; CDR3: CASAGGSNYGYTF
size: few; length: 15; D: TRBD1; J: TRBJ1-5; V: TRBV27; DNA: TGTGCCAGCAGTCGACAGGGTCAGAGCAATCAGCCCCAGCATTTT; CDR3: CASSRQGQSNQPQHF
size: few; length: 15; D: NA; J: TRBJ2-2; V: TRBV5-1; DNA: TGCGCCAGCAGCTTGGGGCAACCAGTCACCGGGGAGCTGTTTTTT; CDR3: CASSLGQPVTGELFF
size: many; length: 14; D: NA; J: TRBJ2-5; V: TRBV7-9; DNA: TGTGCCAGCAGCTTATTTGGGGACCAAGAGACCCAGTACTTC; CDR3: CASSLFGDQETQYF
size: many; length: 15; D: NA; J: TRBJ1-5; V: TRBV7-8; DNA: TGTGCCAGCAGCACACAGGGTGGCGGCAATCAGCCCCAGCATTTT; CDR3: CASSTQGGGNQPQHF
size: many; length: 13; D: NA; J: TRBJ2-7; V: TRBV7-2; DNA: TGTGCCAGCAGCCGCACTGGGCTCTACGAGCAGTACTTC; CDR3: CASSRTGLYEQYF
size: many; length: 16; D: TRBD1; J: TRBJ1-1; V: TRBV4-2; DNA: TGTGCCAGCAGCCAAGCCGGGACAGGGGGTTGGACTGAAGCTTTCTTT; CDR3: CASSQAGTGGWTEAFF
size: NA; length: 14; D: NA; J: TRBJ2-3; V: TRBV4-3; DNA: TGCGCCAGCAGCATACACCCGGGGCGGGATACGCAGTATTTT; CDR3: CASSIHPGRDTQYF
size: NA; length: 12; D: NA; J: TRBJ1-2; V: TRBV29-1; DNA: TGCAGCGCTTACAGGGTTAACTATGGCTACACCTTC; CDR3: CSAYRVNYGYTF
size: NA; length: 13; D: NA; J: TRBJ2-1; V: TRBV3-1; DNA: TGTGCCAGCAGCCAAGATCCAAACAGTGAGCAGTTCTTC; CDR3: CASSQDPNSEQFF
size: many; length: 19; D: TRBD1; J: TRBJ2-5; V: TRBV4-3; DNA: TGCGCCAGCAGCCAAGATTATAGGTTCCTGGACAGGGTCCAAGAGACCCAGTACTTC; CDR3: CASSQDYRFLDRVQETQYF
size: many; length: 14; D: NA; J: TRBJ2-5; V: TRBV7-9; DNA: TGTGCCAGCAGATCTGGACAACCCCAAGAGACCCAGTACTTC; CDR3: CASRSGQPQETQYF
size: many; length: 15; D: NA; J: TRBJ2-1; V: TRBV11-2; DNA: TGTGCCAGCACAATAGCGGTAAGCTCCTACAATGAGCAGTTCTTC; CDR3: CASTIAVSSYNEQFF
size: many; length: 16; D: TRBD2; J: TRBJ2-3; V: TRBV7-3; DNA: TGTGCCAGCAGCCCGAAGCGGGGGGGATTCACAGATACGCAGTATTTT; CDR3: CASSPKRGGFTDTQYF
size: many; length: 14; D: NA; J: TRBJ2-3; V: TRBV10-3; DNA: TGTGCCATCAGTGCTGGGCAGCAAGGAGATACGCAGTATTTT; CDR3: CAISAGQQGDTQYF
size: NA; length: 14; D: NA; J: TRBJ2-7; V: TRBV20-1; DNA: TGCAGTGCTAGCCCGGGACTGGGAGGAGGCGAGCAGTACTTC; CDR3: CSASPGLGGGEQYF
size: many; length: 14; D: TRBD2; J: TRBJ2-1; V: TRBV20-1; DNA: TGCAGTGCTCACACCGCTAGCGGGGGAAATGAGCAGTTCTTC; CDR3: CSAHTASGGNEQFF
size: many; length: 16; D: NA; J: TRBJ2-5; V: TRBV24-1; DNA: TGTGCCACCAGTGATTTGCGCCGGGACGGCCAAGAGACCCAGTACTTC; CDR3: CATSDLRRDGQETQYF
size: few; length: 15; D: NA; J: TRBJ2-7; V: TRBV27; DNA: TGTGCCAGCAGGGGGCTTCAGGGTTCTTTAGGCGAGCAGTACTTC; CDR3: CASRGLQGSLGEQYF
size: many; length: 14; D: TRBD1; J: TRBJ2-1; V: TRBV27; DNA: TGTGCCAGCAGTTGGACAGGGTTGAGAGATGAGCAGTTCTTC; CDR3: CASSWTGLRDEQFF
size: many; length: 16; D: TRBD1; J: TRBJ2-5; V: TRBV7-6; DNA: TGTGCCAGCAGCTCAGGGTTGACAGGGAGTAGGGAGACCCAGTACTTC; CDR3: CASSSGLTGSRETQYF
size: few; length: 15; D: TRBD2; J: TRBJ2-2; V: TRBV6-2/TRBV6-3; DNA: TGTGCCAGCTCCATCAGCGGGGAGTGGTTCGGGGAGCTGTTTTTT; CDR3: CASSISGEWFGELFF
size: many; length: 16; D: TRBD2; J: TRBJ2-3; V: TRBV18; DNA: TGTGCCAGCTCACCACGGACTAGCGGGAGTGGTGATACGCAGTATTTT; CDR3: CASSPRTSGSGDTQYF
size: NA; length: 14; D: NA; J: TRBJ1-2; V: TRBV20-1; DNA: TGCAGTGCTCCAGGGGAGCCAGCGAACTATGGCTACACCTTC; CDR3: CSAPGEPANYGYTF
size: many; length: 15; D: NA; J: TRBJ1-4; V: TRBV20-1; DNA: TGCAGTGCTAGAGATCGGCGGATCCCGGATGAAAAACTGTTTTTT; CDR3: CSARDRRIPDEKLFF
size: few; length: 13; D: NA; J: TRBJ1-2; V: TRBV5-1; DNA: TGCGCCAGCAGCTTATCAGGGGAGTATGGCTACACCTTC; CDR3: CASSLSGEYGYTF
size: many; length: 15; D: TRBD1; J: TRBJ1-5; V: TRBV24-1; DNA: TGTGCCACCAGTGCGACAGGGCCCTCCAATCAGCCCCAGCATTTT; CDR3: CATSATGPSNQPQHF
size: many; length: 10; D: NA; J: TRBJ2-3; V: TRBV7-6; DNA: TGTGCCATCGGAACAGATACGCAGTATTTT; CDR3: CAIGTDTQYF
size: many; length: 14; D: NA; J: TRBJ2-2; V: TRBV5-1; DNA: TGCGCCAGCAGCTTTGTAGGAACCACCGGGGAGCTGTTTTTT; CDR3: CASSFVGTTGELFF
size: many; length: 15; D: NA; J: TRBJ1-1; V: TRBV5-1; DNA: TGCGCCAGCAGCTTGGTTGGGGGCGATTACACTGAAGCTTTCTTT; CDR3: CASSLVGGDYTEAFF